This TCR beta chain was recovered during a study of cytomegalovirus exposure and HLA in healthy donors. Produced via immunoSEQ multiplex PCR; TCRdb's table is partial and in-frame only. The data hold around 170,000 clones, with approximately 81% observed a single time. The sequenced material came from PBMCs. This TCR was sampled from a man aged 18 to 29 in good health and CMV-seropositive.

CDR3: CASSFRGLNTEAFF. DNA of the CDR3: TGTGCCAGCAGTTTTCGGGGATTGAACACTGAAGCTTTCTTT. V and J are TRBV28 and TRBJ1-1; D unresolved. Germline V CDR1 and CDR2: MDHEN, SYDVKM. This CDR3 comprises 14 residues. V lost 3 bases to trimming and J lost 0 bases, with 8 bases between them.